This T cell receptor beta chain was profiled in a study of T cell responses to AZD1222 COVID-19 vaccine. Using immunoSEQ multiplex PCR, the repertoire was profiled, and TCRdb retains in-frame clones only, with some absent. Counted here are 70,000 or so clones, about nine tenths occurring once; the ten biggest clones make up under 30%. Germline-derived CDR1 and CDR2 are ENHRY and SYGVKD. The CDR3 extends over 17 amino acids. Trimming pared 2 bases from V and 7 bases from J, leaving 18 bases between. V gene TRBV10-3 combines with J gene TRBJ1-6; D unresolved. The source was peripheral blood, collected on day 0 of AZD1222 vaccination. This sequence was found in an adult in good health. CDR3 nucleotides: TGTGCCATCAGTGAGGACAAGTTCGGGTCATTGAATTCACCCCTCCACTTT. It is translated as CAISEDKFGSLNSPLHF.